Sequencing of this T cell receptor (beta chain) was carried out in a study of CD8 T cells in ankylosing spondylitis. Findings of the study overall: A TCR beta motif made of eight highly homologous variants seemed typical of ankylosing spondylitis blood. Disease-linked clones bore a CD8+ phenotype and were relatively rare in peripheral blood. Certain motif variants had earlier been reported in reactive arthritis synovial fluid and blood.

Each TCR beta library was made by quantitative 5'-RACE that incorporated molecular barcodes. TCRdb redid the calling of the 5' RACE reads with MiXCR, one entry per CDR3 protein. This table holds about 340,000 distinct CDR3 sequences, roughly 15% found once. This clonotype came up a few times. Its cognate antigen is unknown. Deletions cut 5 bases from V and 3 bases from J, with 17 bases between. This CDR3 has 17 residues. Germline CDR1 and CDR2: MNHNS and SASEGT. This sequence joins TRBV6-1 and TRBJ1-6; D is unclear. The sample was blood, either unsorted or a sorted T cell fraction (not recorded which). The source of this sequence is a male donor with ankylosing spondylitis or in good health (not recorded which). This CDR3 reads CASSPALGGNYNSPLHF. CDR3 nucleotide sequence: TGTGCCAGCAGTCCCGCCTTAGGAGGGAACTATAATTCACCCCTCCACTTT.